This T cell receptor beta chain was sequenced during a study of cytomegalovirus exposure and HLA in healthy donors (dated by TCRdb to about 2017). About the full investigation: According to an earlier analysis of several hundred of the donors, roughly 180 million T cells yielded 100 million or so unique TCR beta sequences and 276 Gb of sequence data. An early release covering just under 650 HLA-typed donors comprised approximately 300 gigabases of sequencing data and 65 million to 100 million unique TCR sequences. Of the 300 to 400 genotyped donors, 65% to 90% fell in the genetic ancestry cluster associated with self-reported Caucasian donors. The study aimed to test whether cataloging public T cell receptors could reveal signatures of past pathogen exposure. Using immunosequencing, the study profiled T cell repertoires from 500 to 800 subjects and related those repertoires to cytomegalovirus serostatus. Along with the roughly 670-subject first cohort, a separate validation cohort of over a hundred different subjects was used. To predict cytomegalovirus infection status, the study combined high-throughput TCR immunosequencing, statistical association of individual TCRs with disease status, and machine learning. To study patterns of TCR occurrence, a later analysis re-analyzed previously published TCR beta repertoires from around 660 donors and added high-resolution HLA genotyping. Rather than using new phenotypic data, the later analysis identified candidate immune exposures from TCR beta sequences and from how often those sequences occurred across donors. An earlier analysis of about 600 of the donors used high-throughput TCR beta sequencing to judge whether each TCR beta V gene segment behaved as functional or pseudogenic. Donor age, sex, ethnicity and CMV serostatus were collected together with the repertoire data. A later genetic analysis used genome-wide SNP genotypes for 398 of the 666 donors, treating that subset as a discovery cohort. Every repertoire in the discovery cohort had been generated on one and the same sequencing platform. Class I and class II HLA loci were covered by the typing at four-digit resolution. Typing coverage varied by locus: roughly 620-640 donors for A, B, C, DRB1 and DQB1; more than 500 for DQA1; over 600 for DPA1; 450 to 480 for DPB1. Four to six DR-DQ haplotypes were handled as single units for association and clustering, since linkage in the cohort was strong. Across about 380 genotyped donors of the cohort, an average of about 250,000 unique TCR beta nucleotide sequences per donor were sequenced, and 15% to 20% of those sequences were non-productive. Here is what the overall study found, with its caveats: Broadly in line with IMGT annotations, most TCR beta V segments showed up in productive rearrangements about 87% or about 30% of the time in an earlier analysis of 450 to 600 of the donors. The cohort was sequenced for TCR beta chains only, and without alpha or paired-chain data the features that could be detected were limited. The study listed approximately 150 TCR beta chains as associated with cytomegalovirus. Because some donors lacked HLA typing at each locus, the association tests relied only on the typed subset. Three of the identified cytomegalovirus-associated TCR beta chains were confirmed in vitro to be specific for cytomegalovirus antigens. According to the authors, the approach could potentially be generalized to other disease states and immunological phenotypes. V-gene and J-gene trimming of TCR beta chains was associated with a missense DCLRE1C variant in a later genetic analysis, and the association was replicated in an independent cohort. In a later genetic analysis, fewer N-insertions in productive TCRs were reported among donors in an Asian-associated ancestry cluster than the roughly 670-donor mean. While some public TCRs were present in many individuals, most TCR sequences turned up only very rarely across donors. A later analysis found that HLA-associated TCR beta chains were more clonally expanded and had lower generation probabilities than equally common non-associated chains. A cluster of highly shared sequence variants was judged likely to represent a technical artifact of the sequencing pipeline. Linkage disequilibrium might explain the correlated functional status among segregating V segments, but an unknown experimental factor could not be excluded. For the cohort, immune exposure information was limited to CMV serostatus. Roughly uniform sequencing depth across donors was assumed in presence/absence analyses, although this assumption may not hold. A later analysis found that TCR association rates varied across HLA loci, with DRB1 alleles showing the most associated TCRs and HLA-C alleles the fewest. In both the original and validation cohorts, the classifier was reported to diagnose cytomegalovirus status with high specificity and sensitivity. In a later analysis, some 18,000 TCR beta sequences were associated with specific HLA alleles at a false discovery rate of 0.05. A further reported finding was that TCR beta sequences accurately predicted the HLA-A and HLA-B alleles for most subjects in the first cohort. When HLA alleles, especially DR and DQ, strongly co-occurred, attributing TCR associations to individual alleles was difficult. In a later analysis, most CMV-associated TCR beta chains were found to appear HLA-restricted, with HLA associations seemingly driven largely by CMV exposure. A later analysis reported that several top co-occurrence clusters appeared linked to parvovirus B19, influenza, CMV and Epstein-Barr virus. Because counts were too low, around 18 rarely observed V segments, including chromosome 9 orphons, were left out of the earlier analysis of about 500 of the donors.

The cohort consisted of 600 or so healthy bone marrow donors. At the time of sampling, every cohort member was nominally healthy, though immune exposures that went unrecorded were likely present. The donor tested CMV seronegative, placing the donor among the 350 to 400 seronegative members of the cohort. Every donor gave a peripheral blood sample, and the peripheral blood mononuclear cells from that sample were used for TCR beta sequencing. Genomic DNA was extracted from the blood cell samples with the Qiagen DNeasy Blood Extraction Kit. The method behind the library was the immunoSEQ multiplex PCR assay. For the multiplex PCR, a mixture combining 60 forward primers for TCR Vbeta segments and 13 reverse primers for TCR Jbeta segments was used. Amplification of the CDR3 region of rearranged TCR beta genes was performed with a multiplex PCR assay on genomic DNA. On the Illumina HiSeq System, the amplified TCR beta libraries were sequenced as 87-base-pair reads. As for the original processing: In a later analysis, 80 million or so unique TCR beta chains were counted across the approximately 640 repertoires, and roughly 11 million of these chains were shared by at least two donors. Raw reads were error-corrected and collapsed into unique sequences by a nearest-neighbor algorithm in which closely related sequences were merged to remove PCR and sequencing errors. V, D and J gene segments were assigned by aligning CDR3 sequences to IMGT reference sequences. For a sequence to be retained, a match of at least six nucleotides was required to both a V gene segment and a J gene segment. Rearrangements were classified as productive when the CDR3 lacked stop codons and remained in frame with V and J, and all other rearrangements were classified as non-productive. Following IMGT convention, CDR3 was defined as the stretch from the second conserved V-encoded cysteine up to the conserved J-encoded phenylalanine. The earlier analysis of about 590 of the donors excluded sequences that lacked an unambiguous match to a single V gene segment. In an earlier analysis of a few hundred of the donors, V segments were called functional above 56.7% productive rearrangements and were called segregating when the between-donor standard deviation exceeded 5%. To diagnose cytomegalovirus status from the catalog of TCR beta chain sequences, a statistical classification framework was built. In a later analysis, TCR nucleotide sequences were compared against IMGT/GENE-DB human TR gene sequences so that V and J genes could be assigned. In a later analysis, CDR3 sequences and most-parsimonious VDJ recombination scenarios were assigned using the TCRdist pipeline. A later analysis defined each TCR beta chain by its CDR3 amino acid sequence plus V-gene family, and excluded reads lacking a unique V-gene family. To address suspected cross-contamination and a sequencing artifact, a later analysis removed several hundred highly shared, low-generation-probability nucleotide sequences. For each public chain, a later analysis derived a clonal expansion index from normalized ranks of inferred template counts within each repertoire. In a later analysis, generation probabilities were computed with a VDJ recombination model fitted to out-of-frame rearrangements, and the resulting probabilities were checked against IGoR. Hypergeometric tests were used in a later analysis to score TCR-TCR, TCR-HLA and TCR-CMV co-occurrence, with a repertoire-size bias correction applied to the TCR pairs. To estimate false discovery rates, a later analysis permuted the HLA or CMV assignments 20 times. In a later analysis, co-occurring TCRs were grouped with DBSCAN, and TCRdist sequence similarity was added when clustering was performed within HLA-allele-positive subsets. Co-occurrence clustering excluded repertoires with fewer than 30,000 or more than 120,000 public chains, plus five with anomalous nucleotide sharing. As stored in TCRdb, this immuneACCESS dataset retains in-frame rearrangements with V and J assigned. A fraction of the clones does not appear; measured against another copy, unresolved V genes explain less than half of the discrepancy, and the remainder lacks a known reason. V, J and clone size were drawn from that table, and D and trimming were deduced from the DNA. This sample's clone table shows 110,000 to 150,000 clones. The ten largest clones add up to about 2.2% of the sample.

On this clone itself: Its antigen is not yet known.

This sequence originates from a woman aged 18-30 years in good health and CMV-seronegative. The sequenced sample was PBMCs.

The CDR3 protein is CASSRAVGADGYTF. In nucleotides, the sequence is TGTGCCAGCAGCCGGGCAGTGGGGGCTGATGGCTACACCTTC. This receptor chain uses TRBV5-4 and TRBJ1-2; the D region possibly corresponds to TRBD1 (6 bases align). CDR1 and CDR2 are drawn from the germline V gene (reference sequence): SGHNT, YYREEE. The junction shows trimming of 4 bases on V and 6 bases on J, plus 16 bases between the germline ends. CDR3 length: 14 amino acids, cysteine to phenylalanine. This entry keeps only the CDR3 DNA: 42 bases, framed from base 1. When the CDR3 is completed using the reference TRBV5-4 and TRBJ1-2 genes on either side, the full variable domain is ETGVTQSPTHLIKTRGQQVTLRCSSQSGHNTVSWYQQALGQGPQFIFQYYREEENGRGNFPPRFSGLQFPNYSSELNVNALELDDSALYLCASSRAVGADGYTFGSGTRLTVV.